Shown below are 10 T cell receptor beta chains from a single sample sequenced in a study of blood T cells in healthy people across ages. Alongside a J-beta primer mix, a sample-barcoded 5' primer served in a second PCR lasting about 7 to 12 cycles. TCRdb itself ran the 5' RACE reads through MiXCR, one entry per CDR3 protein. This table holds 800,000 to 950,000 distinct CDR3 sequences, almost 30% found once. This sample also belongs to another study, concerning T cells of mothers and their children.

The sequenced sample was blood. All receptors derive from a woman between 40 and 50 years old in good health.

The chain is built from TRBV9 and TRBJ1-2; D is undetermined. Germline assignment: CDR1 SGDLS and CDR2 YYNGEE. The V end was cut by 3 bases, the J end by 0 bases, with 12 bases between. The CDR3 covers 15 residues. CDR3 residues: CASSAQTAANYGYTF. CDR3 bases: TGTGCCAGCAGCGCCCAAACAGCCGCTAACTATGGCTACACCTTC.

As to this clonotype: A read error may be the cause here, since a much bigger clone is one base away. This chain links TRBV7-9 with TRBJ2-1; no clear D. Looked up from germline, CDR1 is SEHNR and CDR2 is FQNEAQ (reference sequence). The CDR3 extends over 13 amino acids. CDR3 sequence (DNA): TGTGCCAGCAGCTTAAGGCACGACAATGAGCGGTTCTTC. Translating it yields CASSLRHDNERFF. Combining the CDR3 with reference TRBV7-9 and TRBJ2-1 gives the whole variable domain DTGVSQNPRHKITKRGQNVTFRCDPISEHNRLYWYRQTLGQGPEFLTYFQNEAQLEKSRLLSDRFSAERPKGSFSTLEIQRTEQGDSAMYLCASSLRHDNERFFGPGTRLTVL.

At least ten counts were recorded for this clonotype. This rearrangement joins TRBV6-2 or TRBV6-3 to TRBJ2-7, with TRBD1 as a possible D gene (5 bases). The V end lost 2 bases, the J end lost 2 bases, and 7 bases lay between the germline ends. This CDR3 has 13 amino acids. Germline V lookup: CDR1 MNHEY, CDR2 SVGEGT. CDR3 residues: CASSYEGAYEQYF. Written as DNA, the CDR3 is TGTGCCAGCAGTTACGAAGGGGCCTACGAGCAGTACTTC.

CDR3 sequence: CASSLDPDSLRFEAFF. The CDR3 region has the DNA TGCGCCAGCAGCTTGGATCCGGACAGCCTTCGTTTCGAAGCTTTCTTT. The chain is built from TRBV5-1 and TRBJ1-1; a weak D match, TRBD1 (6 bases). The CDR3 sequence is 16 residues long. V was shortened by 0 bases and J by 8 bases, with 20 bases between the two germline ends. Germline V lookup: CDR1 SGHRS, CDR2 YFSETQ.

In regard to this clonotype: Given a much more abundant clone one base away, this may be a read error. The chain has TRBV7-3 and TRBJ2-5, with 7 bases aligning to TRBD1. In germline, CDR1 is SGHTA, CDR2 FQGTGA. The V segment lost 1 base and the J segment 11 bases; nucleotides outside the gene matches: 13. This CDR3 region has 15 residues. CDR3 DNA: TGTGCCAGCAGCTTAATAGGGGGCGTGATGTGGGAGCAGTACTTC. This encodes CASSLIGGVMWEQYF.

This clonotype came up a few times. The chain is built from TRBV5-1 and TRBJ1-2, with 7 bases aligning to TRBD1. There are 14 residues in the CDR3. The V gene's germline CDR1 is SGHRS and CDR2 YFSETQ. J lost 2 bases, V lost 4 bases, and 5 bases had no gene match. CDR3 DNA sequence: TGCGCCAGCAGCCGCTTGGGACAGAACTATGGCTACACCTTC. It yields the protein CASSRLGQNYGYTF. Combining the CDR3 with reference TRBV5-1 and TRBJ1-2 gives the whole variable domain KAGVTQTPRYLIKTRGQQVTLSCSPISGHRSVSWYQQTPGQGLQFLFEYFSETQRNKGNFPGRFSGRQFSNSRSEMNVSTLELGDSALYLCASSRLGQNYGYTFGSGTRLTVV.

This clonotype appeared many times. The V and J genes are TRBV4-3 and TRBJ2-7; D call uncertain. The V gene lost 3 bases and the J gene lost 0 bases, with 15 bases spanning the gap. Germline CDR1 LGHNA, CDR2 YSLEER. The CDR3 length is 16 residues. CDR3 coding DNA: TGCGCCAGCAGCCATTTCCCCGCATCAAGCTCCTACGAGCAGTACTTC. Protein product: CASSHFPASSSYEQYF.

This clonotype occurred many times. V and J are TRBV29-1 and TRBJ2-6; D unresolved. Germline V lookup: CDR1 SQVTM, CDR2 ANQGSEA. The CDR3 has 13 residues. V dropped 4 bases and J dropped 1 base, with 5 bases sitting between them. This chain's CDR3 is CSVAGSGANVLTF. In DNA form, the CDR3 reads TGCAGCGTTGCTGGATCTGGGGCCAACGTCCTGACTTTC.

A few counts support this clonotype. The chain couples TRBV19 to TRBJ2-5; 7 bases line up with TRBD1. CDR1 is LNHDA and CDR2 is SQIVND in the germline V gene (reference sequence). The CDR3 sequence is 14 residues long. V dropped 1 base and J dropped 5; count of bases not matched to a gene: 4. The CDR3 region has the DNA TGTGCCAGTAGTATAGGACAGGGAATGGAGACCCAGTACTTC. It yields the protein CASSIGQGMETQYF.

This clonotype has ten or more counts. This sequence joins TRBV11-3 and TRBJ1-6, with D uncertain. Germline V CDR1 and CDR2: SGHNT, YENEEA. This CDR3 is 13 amino acids long. The ends were cut back, 0 bases at V and 8 bases at J, with 5 bases in the middle. The CDR3 here is CASSLDRDSPLHF. CDR3 in DNA: TGTGCCAGCAGCTTAGATAGGGATTCACCCCTCCACTTT. Combining the CDR3 with reference TRBV11-3 and TRBJ1-6 gives the whole variable domain EAGVVQSPRYKIIEKKQPVAFWCNPISGHNTLYWYLQNLGQGPELLIRYENEEAVDDSQLPKDRFSAERLKGVDSTLKIQPAELGDSAVYLCASSLDRDSPLHFGNGTRLTVT.